Listed below are T cell receptor beta chains from one sample, sequenced in a study of blood T cells in healthy people across ages. TCRdb reprocessed the 5' RACE reads via MiXCR and lists one record per CDR3 protein. The repertoire consists of about 1.7 million distinct CDR3 sequences, with approximately 28% occurring once and the leading ten covering roughly 8.2%. The sample was blood. Receptor source: a woman aged 25 to 39 in good health. The CDR3 runs from the conserved cysteine through the conserved F or W. Fields, in order: D gene, V gene, clone size, CDR3 length, J gene, CDR3 protein, CDR3 DNA. D genes are given only for firm matches. Part of the rows lack a size; the others show once, few, many or a class for expanded clones.

NA,TRBV4-2,NA,13,TRBJ1-4,CASSQGQGEKLFF,TGTGCCAGCAGCCAAGGTCAGGGTGAAAAACTGTTTTTT
TRBD1,TRBV20-1,NA,16,TRBJ1-1,CSAPNPGQGRDTEAFF,TGCAGTGCACCAAACCCTGGACAGGGGCGGGACACTGAAGCTTTCTTT
TRBD1,TRBV5-1,NA,15,TRBJ2-7,CASSPPLRDSYEQYF,TGCGCCAGCAGCCCACCGCTCCGGGACAGCTACGAGCAGTACTTC
TRBD1,TRBV7-2,few,16,TRBJ1-4,CASSGRTGHRNEKLFF,TGTGCCAGCAGCGGAAGGACAGGACACCGTAATGAAAAACTGTTTTTT
NA,TRBV5-1,NA,15,TRBJ2-7,CASSRMGGRLDEQYF,TGCGCCAGCAGCCGAATGGGGGGGCGACTCGACGAGCAGTACTTC
NA,TRBV5-1,NA,13,TRBJ2-3,CASSLLPTDTQYF,TGCGCCAGCAGCTTGTTACCCACAGATACGCAGTATTTT
NA,TRBV12-3/TRBV12-4,NA,12,TRBJ1-1,CASSPWSGEAFF,TGTGCCAGCAGCCCCTGGTCGGGTGAAGCTTTCTTT
TRBD1,TRBV4-2,many,17,TRBJ2-6,CASSQGAGGTGANVLTF,TGTGCCAGCAGCCAAGGAGCAGGGGGCACTGGGGCCAACGTCCTGACTTTC
NA,TRBV14,few,15,TRBJ2-3,CASSHRLGGLDTQYF,TGTGCCAGCAGCCATCGACTGGGCGGGTTAGATACGCAGTATTTT
TRBD2,TRBV29-1,many,14,TRBJ2-3,CSVGLAVGSDTQYF,TGCAGCGTCGGACTAGCGGTCGGCTCAGATACGCAGTATTTT
NA,TRBV11-2,NA,16,TRBJ2-1,CASSRSLGSSYNEQFF,TGTGCCAGCAGCCGATCCTTGGGGAGCTCCTACAATGAGCAGTTCTTC